The entry below gives a single TCR beta chain sequence along with its context. Many counts were recorded for this clone. No cognate antigen has been identified for it. The record has no base qualities; no much larger clone is one base away. The immunoSEQ Assay, a bias-controlled multiplex PCR, was used to amplify TCRbeta CDR3 regions from genomic DNA. As for the authors' bioinformatics: The number of nucleated cells in each sample was estimated from the amplification of reference gene primers within the assay. To quantify the absolute abundance of each unique TCRbeta CDR3 rearrangement, sequence reads were collapsed and filtered. Productive Simpson clonality was computed per sample as the square root of Simpson's diversity index over productive rearrangements. This immuneACCESS table, as held by TCRdb, lists in-frame sequences with V and J called but not all clones. Of the missing ones, under half trace to an unresolved V gene in checked studies; the others have no known cause. V and J calls and clone size come straight from that table; D and trimming were deduced from the DNA. The sample table contains fewer than 300,000 clones; only one count was recorded for 85% of them. The top ten constitute 2% to 3% of the sample.

Including the terminal cysteine and phenylalanine, the CDR3 comprises 13 residues. Only CDR3 DNA is held: 39 bases, read in frame from base 1. Cut back by 7 bases and 8 bases, the V and J ends lie 17 bases apart. Enrolling through a virtual design, the prospective study's participants ranged in age from about 18 to 89 years and lived across some 22 United States geographic areas. Cohort assignment in the prospective study relied on participant-reported clinical history from a screening survey and a study questionnaire. Recovered participants in ImmuneRACE Cohort 3 were defined as having two consecutive negative NP/OP PCR tests, clearance from a healthcare professional, or resolution of symptoms. Mobile phlebotomists in the prospective study collected whole blood, serum and a nasopharyngeal or oropharyngeal swab from every participant. Over a roughly 2-month period, participants in the prospective study had the option of providing additional blood draws and questionnaires. Before DNA extraction, blood samples from the prospective study were shipped at room temperature or frozen.

This sample was taken from a study of blood T cell repertoires in COVID-19 (dated by TCRdb to the early 2020s). Looking at the study overall: The collaborator samples originated in the United States, Italy and Spain and spanned the acute and convalescent phases of COVID-19. The repertoires were made available in a free public database intended to serve as a resource for research on the immune response to SARS-CoV-2. The prospective study material was composed of cDNA or gDNA derived from T cells, B-cell-depleted T cells, or PBMCs. Where available, HLA class I and class II types were obtained from metadata supplied by the sample provider rather than from assay-based typing. The samples were drawn from two sources: the first 160 participants of the ongoing ImmuneRACE study, and 1,254 subjects contributed by 6 global collaborators. Deeply sampled blood TCRbeta repertoires from subjects exposed to, actively infected with, or recovered from COVID-19 were included in the dataset. The sample metadata nearly always contained a de-identified subject ID, COVID-19 status, age in years and sex.

The paper's findings and limits, for the study overall: The amount of clinical and demographic metadata varied by source and participant and was provided uncurated.

Specimen: PBMCs or T cells enriched from blood (not recorded which). The chain couples TRBV12-3 or TRBV12-4 to TRBJ1-2; a tentative D call is TRBD1 (6 bases match). The receptor comes from a woman between 50 and 59 years old who had recovered from COVID-19. The encoded CDR3 is CASTTQGHRGYTF. The DNA reads as follows: TGTGCCAGCACTACCCAGGGACATCGGGGCTACACCTTC.